This T cell receptor (beta chain) was sequenced during a study of CD8 T cells in ankylosing spondylitis. Regarding the study as a whole: As reported, disease-linked clones showed significant enrichment in matched ankylosing spondylitis synovial fluid. Several of the motif variants were reported before in synovial fluid and blood from reactive arthritis. One TCR beta motif, made up of 7 or 8 highly homologous variants, appeared characteristic of ankylosing spondylitis blood.

This CDR3 spans 17 amino acids. Germline values: CDR1 SGHRS, CDR2 YFSETQ. V gave up 0 bases and J gave up 7 bases, with 20 bases separating them. With molecular barcodes, quantitative 5'-RACE was used to make the TCR beta libraries. In TCRdb, the 5' RACE reads were re-called with MiXCR into one record per CDR3 protein. Of more than 150,000 distinct CDR3 sequences listed, 15% to 20% are singletons. This clonotype came up many times. Its specificity is unknown. Source material: blood, either unsorted or a sorted T cell fraction (not recorded which). The TCR originated in a male donor aged 10 to 35 with ankylosing spondylitis or in good health (not recorded which). The chain carries TRBV5-1 and TRBJ2-1; either TRBD1 or TRBD2 may supply D (5 bases each). The CDR3, as DNA: TGCGCCAGCAGCTTGGCGGGACCAAGCTCCTCGGGGAATGAGCAGTTCTTC. The encoded protein is CASSLAGPSSSGNEQFF.